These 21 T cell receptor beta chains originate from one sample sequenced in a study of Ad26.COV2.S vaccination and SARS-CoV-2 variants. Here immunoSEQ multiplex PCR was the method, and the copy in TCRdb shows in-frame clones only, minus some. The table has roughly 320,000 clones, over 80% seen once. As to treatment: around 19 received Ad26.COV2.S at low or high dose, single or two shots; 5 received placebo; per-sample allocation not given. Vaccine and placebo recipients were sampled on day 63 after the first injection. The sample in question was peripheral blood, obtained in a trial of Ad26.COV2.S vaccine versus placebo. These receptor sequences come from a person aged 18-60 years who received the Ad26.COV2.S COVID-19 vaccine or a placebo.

CDR3 in DNA: TGTGCCAGCAGCTTAGATCCCCCTAGGATATACGAGCAGTACTTC. This sequence encodes CASSLDPPRIYEQYF. The chain recombines TRBV11-2 with TRBJ2-7; no clear D. V lost 0 bases and J lost 4, with 13 bases in between. CDR1 and CDR2 (germline): SGHAT, FQNNGV. The CDR3 length is 15 residues.

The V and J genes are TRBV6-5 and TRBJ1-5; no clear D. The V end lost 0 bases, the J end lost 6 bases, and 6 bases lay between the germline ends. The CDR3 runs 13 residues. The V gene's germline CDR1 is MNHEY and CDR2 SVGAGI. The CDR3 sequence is CASSYSKFQPQHF. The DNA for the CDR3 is TGTGCCAGCAGTTACTCGAAGTTTCAGCCCCAGCATTTT.

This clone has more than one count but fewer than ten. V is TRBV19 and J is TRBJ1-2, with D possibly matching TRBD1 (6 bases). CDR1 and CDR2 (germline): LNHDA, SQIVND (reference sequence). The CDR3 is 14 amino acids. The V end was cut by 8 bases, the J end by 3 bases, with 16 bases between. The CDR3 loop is CASARSGVYYGYTF. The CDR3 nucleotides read TGTGCCAGTGCACGGTCAGGGGTTTACTATGGCTACACCTTC.

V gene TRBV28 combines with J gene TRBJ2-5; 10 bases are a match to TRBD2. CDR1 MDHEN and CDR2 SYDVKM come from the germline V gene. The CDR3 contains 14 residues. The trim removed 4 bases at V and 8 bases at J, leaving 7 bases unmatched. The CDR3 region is CASSSPGLATTQYF. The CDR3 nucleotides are TGTGCCAGCAGTTCACCGGGACTAGCGACCACCCAGTACTTC.

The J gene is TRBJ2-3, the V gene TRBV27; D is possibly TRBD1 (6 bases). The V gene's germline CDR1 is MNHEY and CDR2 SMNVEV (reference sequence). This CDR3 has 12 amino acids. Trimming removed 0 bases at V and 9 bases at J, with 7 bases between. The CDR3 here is CASSLSRGTQYF. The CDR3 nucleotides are TGTGCCAGCAGTTTATCGAGGGGGACGCAGTATTTT.

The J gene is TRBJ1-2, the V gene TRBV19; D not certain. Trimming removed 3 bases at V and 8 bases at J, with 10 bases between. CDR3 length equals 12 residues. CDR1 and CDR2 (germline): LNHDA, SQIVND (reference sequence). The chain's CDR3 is CASSMWTSGYTF. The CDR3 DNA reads TGTGCCAGTAGTATGTGGACCTCGGGCTACACCTTC. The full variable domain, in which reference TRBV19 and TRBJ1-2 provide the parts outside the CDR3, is DGGITQSPKYLFRKEGQNVTLSCEQNLNHDAMYWYRQDPGQGLRLIYYSQIVNDFQKGDIAEGYSVSREKKESFPLTVTSAQKNPTAFYLCASSMWTSGYTFGSGTRLTVV.

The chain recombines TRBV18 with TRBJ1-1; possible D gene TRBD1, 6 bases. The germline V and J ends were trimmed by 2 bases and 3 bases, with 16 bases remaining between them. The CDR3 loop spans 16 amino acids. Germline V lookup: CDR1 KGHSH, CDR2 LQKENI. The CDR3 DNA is TGTGCCAGCTCACCATTGGGCAGGGGAGGACACACTGAAGCTTTCTTT. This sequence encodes CASSPLGRGGHTEAFF.

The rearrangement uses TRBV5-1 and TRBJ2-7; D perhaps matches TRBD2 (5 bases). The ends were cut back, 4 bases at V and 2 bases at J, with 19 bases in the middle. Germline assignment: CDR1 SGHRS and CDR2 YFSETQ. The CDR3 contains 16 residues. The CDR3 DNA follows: TGCGCCAGCAGCCCTGGAGGTAGGGCGACTCCCTACGAGCAGTACTTC. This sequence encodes CASSPGGRATPYEQYF. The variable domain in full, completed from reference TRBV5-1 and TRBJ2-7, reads KAGVTQTPRYLIKTRGQQVTLSCSPISGHRSVSWYQQTPGQGLQFLFEYFSETQRNKGNFPGRFSGRQFSNSRSEMNVSTLELGDSALYLCASSPGGRATPYEQYFGPGTRLTVT.

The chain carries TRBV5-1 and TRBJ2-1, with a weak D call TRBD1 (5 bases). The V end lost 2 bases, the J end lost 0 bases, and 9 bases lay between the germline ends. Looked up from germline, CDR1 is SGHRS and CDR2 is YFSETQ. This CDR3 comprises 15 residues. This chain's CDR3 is CASSLQESSYNEQFF. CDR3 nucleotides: TGCGCCAGCAGCTTACAGGAGAGCTCCTACAATGAGCAGTTCTTC.

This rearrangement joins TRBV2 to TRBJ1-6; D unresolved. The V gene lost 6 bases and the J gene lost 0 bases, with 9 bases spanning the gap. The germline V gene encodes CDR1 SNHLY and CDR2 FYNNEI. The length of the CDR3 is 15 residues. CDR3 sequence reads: CASRYISSYNSPLHF. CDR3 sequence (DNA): TGTGCCAGCAGGTACATTAGCTCCTATAATTCACCCCTCCACTTT.

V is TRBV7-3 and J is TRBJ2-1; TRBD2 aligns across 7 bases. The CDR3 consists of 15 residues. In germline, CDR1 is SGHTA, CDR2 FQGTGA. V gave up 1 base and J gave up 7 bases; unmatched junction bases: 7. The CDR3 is CASSLKEAGRNEQFF. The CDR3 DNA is TGTGCCAGCAGCTTAAAAGAGGCCGGGAGGAATGAGCAGTTCTTC.

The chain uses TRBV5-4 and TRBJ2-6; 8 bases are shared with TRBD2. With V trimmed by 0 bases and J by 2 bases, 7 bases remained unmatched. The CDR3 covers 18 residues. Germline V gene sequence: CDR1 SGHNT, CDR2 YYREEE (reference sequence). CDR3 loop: CASSLEGSGVAGANVLTF. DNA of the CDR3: TGTGCCAGCAGCTTGGAGGGTAGCGGGGTTGCTGGGGCCAACGTCCTGACTTTC.

CDR3 DNA: TGTGCCAGCAGCTTGCAGGGTAGCTCTGGAAACACCATATATTTT. Protein sequence: CASSLQGSSGNTIYF. J is TRBJ1-3 and V is TRBV5-5, with TRBD1 as a possible D gene (5 bases). Trimming removed 1 base at V and 0 bases at J, with 8 bases between. The germline V gene has CDR1 SGHKS and CDR2 YYEKEE (reference sequence). The CDR3 runs to 15 residues.

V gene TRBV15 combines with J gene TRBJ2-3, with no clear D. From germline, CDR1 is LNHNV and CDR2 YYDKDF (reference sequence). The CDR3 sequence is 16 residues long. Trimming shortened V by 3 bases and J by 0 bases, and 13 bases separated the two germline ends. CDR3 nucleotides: TGTGCCACCAGCAGTTCTTTGAGGTCTAGCACAGATACGCAGTATTTT. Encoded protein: CATSSSLRSSTDTQYF.

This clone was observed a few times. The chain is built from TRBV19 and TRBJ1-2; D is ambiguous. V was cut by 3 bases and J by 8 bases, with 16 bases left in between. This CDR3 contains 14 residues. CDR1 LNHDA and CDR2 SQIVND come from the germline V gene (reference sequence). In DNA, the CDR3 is TGTGCCAGTAGTATTAACAGCCGGGCGTGGGGCTACACCTTC. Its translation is CASSINSRAWGYTF.

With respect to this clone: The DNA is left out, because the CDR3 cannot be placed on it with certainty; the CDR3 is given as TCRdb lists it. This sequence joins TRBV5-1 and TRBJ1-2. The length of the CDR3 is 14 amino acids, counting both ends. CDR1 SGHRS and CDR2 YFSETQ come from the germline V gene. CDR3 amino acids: CASSFGNGNGGYTF.

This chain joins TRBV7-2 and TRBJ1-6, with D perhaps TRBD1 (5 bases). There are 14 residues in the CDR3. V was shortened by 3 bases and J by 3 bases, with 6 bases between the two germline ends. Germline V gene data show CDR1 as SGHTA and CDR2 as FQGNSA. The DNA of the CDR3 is TGTGCCAGCAGCTTGCAGGGCTATAATTCACCCCTCCACTTT. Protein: CASSLQGYNSPLHF.

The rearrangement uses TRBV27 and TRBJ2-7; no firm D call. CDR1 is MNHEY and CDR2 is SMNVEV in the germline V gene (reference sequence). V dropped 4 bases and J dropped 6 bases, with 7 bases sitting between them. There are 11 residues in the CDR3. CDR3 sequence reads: CASSSKSEQYF. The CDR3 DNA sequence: TGTGCCAGCAGTTCCAAGAGCGAGCAGTACTTC.

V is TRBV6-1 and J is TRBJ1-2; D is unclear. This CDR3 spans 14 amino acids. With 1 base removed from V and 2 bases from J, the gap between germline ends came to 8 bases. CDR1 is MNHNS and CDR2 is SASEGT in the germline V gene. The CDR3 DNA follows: TGTGCCAGCAGTGAAGGGTCAGGAAACTATGGCTACACCTTC. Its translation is CASSEGSGNYGYTF.

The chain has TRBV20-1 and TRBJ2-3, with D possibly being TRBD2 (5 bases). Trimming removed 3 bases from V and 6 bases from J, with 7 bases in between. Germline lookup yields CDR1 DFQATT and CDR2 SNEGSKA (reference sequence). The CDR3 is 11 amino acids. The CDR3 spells CSARRVDTQYF. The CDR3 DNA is TGCAGTGCTAGGCGGGTGGATACGCAGTATTTT.

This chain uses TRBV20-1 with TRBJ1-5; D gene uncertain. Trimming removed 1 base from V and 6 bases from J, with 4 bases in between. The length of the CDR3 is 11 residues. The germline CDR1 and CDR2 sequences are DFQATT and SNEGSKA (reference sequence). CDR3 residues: CSARGFQPQHF. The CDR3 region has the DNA TGCAGTGCTAGAGGATTTCAGCCCCAGCATTTT.